This T cell receptor (beta chain) is from a study of blood T cells in healthy people across ages. A second PCR, run for roughly 7 to 12 cycles, used a sample-barcoded 5' primer plus a J-beta primer mix. Tagging of each cDNA molecule was performed by a template-switch adaptor with 12 random nucleotides. TCRdb re-called the 5' RACE reads with MiXCR, one entry per CDR3 protein. This table holds approximately 800,000 distinct CDR3 sequences, roughly 35% found once. The CDR3 is 14 residues long. Trimming left V 0 bases short and J 7 bases short, with 13 bases between. Looked up from germline, CDR1 is SNHLY and CDR2 is FYNNEI. Each sample yielded at least 5.5 micrograms of PBMC total RNA.

Sequenced material: blood. The chain joins TRBV2 to TRBJ2-7, with D possibly matching TRBD1 (5 bases). The clonotype comes from a young man in good health. CDR3 nucleotides: TGTGCCAGCAGTGAAGCGGTCAGGGTCCATGAGCAGTACTTC. Translating gives CASSEAVRVHEQYF.